The 16 T cell receptor beta chains below all came from one sample that was sequenced in a study of radiation and T cells in renal cell carcinoma. TCRdb keeps only in-frame clones here, not all; method: immunoSEQ multiplex PCR. The table shows approximately 8,400 clones, with around 64% occurring only once. Noted treatment: treatment-naive control, cytoreductive nephrectomy. The source was tumor tissue, collected from a patient whose treatment was nephrectomy without radiotherapy. These receptor sequences come from a man aged 60 to 75 with renal cell carcinoma.

V gene TRBV10-3 combines with J gene TRBJ1-4; D ambiguous. Germline values: CDR1 ENHRY, CDR2 SYGVKD. V lost 0 bases to trimming and J lost 0 bases, with 8 bases between them. This CDR3 spans 16 amino acids. In DNA, the CDR3 is TGTGCCATCAGTGAGTCGAAGACGGCAACTAATGAAAAACTGTTTTTT. Translated, it gives CAISESKTATNEKLFF.

The chain is built from TRBV6-5 and TRBJ2-7; D may match TRBD1 or TRBD2 (6 bases each). Trimming stripped 8 bases from V and 3 bases from J, with 17 bases between. This CDR3 comprises 14 residues. Germline CDR1 is MNHEY and CDR2 is SVGAGI. The CDR3 region has the DNA TGTGCCAGCCGTGAGGGGGGCGCGGGCTACGAGCAGTACTTC. This codes for CASREGGAGYEQYF.

This clone showed up just a few times. This chain joins TRBV10-3 and TRBJ1-1; TRBD1 agrees at 9 bases. This CDR3 is 14 amino acids long. The germline V gene encodes CDR1 ENHRY and CDR2 SYGVKD. The J segment lost 5 bases and the V segment lost 2 bases, leaving 3 bases of the junction unmatched. CDR3 sequence reads: CAISERTGVTEAFF. The CDR3 bases are TGTGCCATCAGTGAGAGGACAGGGGTTACTGAAGCTTTCTTT.

This clone was counted a few times. The rearrangement uses TRBV5-1 and TRBJ2-5, with unresolved D. The length of the CDR3 is 14 residues. The germline V gene has CDR1 SGHRS and CDR2 YFSETQ. Trimming took off 4 bases at V and 2 bases at J, with 12 bases between the two ends. CDR3 nucleotide sequence: TGCGCCAGCAGCCGTCAGCATCCTCAAGAGACCCAGTACTTC. Translating it yields CASSRQHPQETQYF.

This chain connects TRBV6-5 to TRBJ2-3; D is possibly TRBD2 (5 bases). From germline, CDR1 is MNHEY and CDR2 SVGAGI. The CDR3 loop spans 12 amino acids. V lost 6 bases to trimming and J lost 11 bases, with 15 bases between them. The CDR3 DNA follows: TGTGCCAGCAGGCCTAGGACTCCTCAGCAGTATTTT. This gives the protein CASRPRTPQQYF.

The V call is TRBV27, the J call TRBJ2-2; D call uncertain. Germline V gives CDR1 MNHEY, CDR2 SMNVEV (reference sequence). This CDR3 is built from 12 residues. Trimming cost V 4 bases and J 6 bases, with 6 bases left between them. CDR3 DNA sequence: TGTGCCAGCAGTTACGAGTCCGGGGAGCTGTTTTTT. Its translation: CASSYESGELFF.

The chain combines TRBV5-4 with TRBJ2-7, with D maybe TRBD2 (6 bases). V lost 4 bases, J lost 6 bases, and 14 bases lay in between. Germline V gene sequence: CDR1 SGHNT, CDR2 YYREEE (reference sequence). The CDR3 consists of 13 residues. The CDR3 here is CASSGRERGEQYF. DNA of the CDR3: TGTGCCAGCAGCGGCCGGGAGAGGGGCGAGCAGTACTTC.

To note about this clone: Germline is not matched at one junction end, which may reflect a read error. The V call is TRBV7-7, the J call TRBJ2-3, with D perhaps matching TRBD2 (6 bases). Germline V gene lookup returns CDR1 SSHAT and CDR2 FNYEAQ (reference sequence). CDR3 size: 16 residues. The CDR3 coding sequence is TGTGCTAGCAGCTTAGGGGTGGGCGGGGCGGCAGATACGCAGTATTTT. Translation: CASSLGVGGAADTQYF.

The gene calls are TRBV10-2 and TRBJ2-5; weak D call: TRBD2 (5 bases). The CDR3 consists of 13 residues. The V gene's germline CDR1 is WSHSY and CDR2 SAAADI. The V end was cut by 3 bases, the J end by 5 bases, with 10 bases between. In DNA, the CDR3 is TGCGCCAGCAGTGAAGCGGCATGGGAGACCCAGTACTTC. Translation gives CASSEAAWETQYF.

The rearrangement links TRBV28 to TRBJ2-1, with D hard to call. Germline V gene sequence: CDR1 MDHEN, CDR2 SYDVKM. V was trimmed by 3 bases and J by 3 bases, leaving 15 bases between them. This CDR3 is 16 amino acids long. The CDR3 DNA sequence: TGTGCCAGCAGTTTTGGCAATGGGTACGGCTACAATGAGCAGTTCTTC. Translating it yields CASSFGNGYGYNEQFF. The full variable domain, with the rest looked up from reference TRBV28 and TRBJ2-1, is DVKVTQSSRYLVKRTGEKVFLECVQDMDHENMFWYRQDPGLGLRLIYFSYDVKMKEKGDIPEGYSVSREKKERFSLILESASTNQTSMYLCASSFGNGYGYNEQFFGPGTRLTVL.

This chain joins TRBV28 and TRBJ2-5; D may be TRBD1 (6 bases). CDR1 and CDR2 from the germline V gene are MDHEN and SYDVKM. The ends were cut back, 6 bases at V and 5 bases at J, with 13 bases in the middle. This CDR3 is 13 amino acids long. The CDR3 spells CASSPTGYETQYF. The CDR3 nucleotides are TGTGCCAGCAGCCCCACAGGGTACGAGACCCAGTACTTC.

This clone was seen only a few times. This chain connects TRBV19 to TRBJ2-1; TRBD2 aligns across 9 bases. The CDR3 is 20 amino acids. Germline V gives CDR1 LNHDA, CDR2 SQIVND (reference sequence). Unmatched junction bases numbered 13, after V lost 1 base and J lost 0 bases. In DNA, the CDR3 is TGTGCCAGTAGTATAGGCCTTGGTGCGGGAGGGCCATCCTCCTACAATGAGCAGTTCTTC. This gives the protein CASSIGLGAGGPSSYNEQFF. The whole variable domain, remainder taken from reference TRBV19 and TRBJ2-1, is DGGITQSPKYLFRKEGQNVTLSCEQNLNHDAMYWYRQDPGQGLRLIYYSQIVNDFQKGDIAEGYSVSREKKESFPLTVTSAQKNPTAFYLCASSIGLGAGGPSSYNEQFFGPGTRLTVL.

The rearrangement links TRBV7-2 to TRBJ2-7, with D uncertain. The CDR3 runs to 15 residues. CDR1 is SGHTA, CDR2 FQGNSA, per germline. Trimming removed 10 bases at V and 6 bases at J, with 25 bases between. CDR3 sequence reads: CATRNAGSQHGEQYF. The CDR3 DNA sequence: TGTGCCACCAGGAATGCCGGGTCCCAACACGGCGAGCAGTACTTC.

This chain connects TRBV30 to TRBJ2-7; 8 positions agree with TRBD1. Germline V CDR1 and CDR2: GTSNPN, SVGIG (reference sequence). The CDR3 consists of 13 residues. Unmatched junction bases numbered 6, after V lost 5 bases and J lost 3 bases. CDR3 in amino acids: CAWGQGVDYEQYF. The CDR3 nucleotides are TGTGCCTGGGGACAGGGTGTAGACTACGAGCAGTACTTC. The full variable domain, rest sourced from reference TRBV30 and TRBJ2-7, is SQTIHQWPATLVQPVGSPLSLECTVEGTSNPNLYWYRQAAGRGLQLLFYSVGIGQISSEVPQNLSASRPQDRQFILSSKKLLLSDSGFYLCAWGQGVDYEQYFGPGTRLTVT.

This clone was seen more than once but under ten times. V is TRBV11-2 and J is TRBJ1-2; TRBD1 is a possible D gene (5 bases). Trimming took off 4 bases at V and 8 bases at J, with 11 bases between the two ends. CDR1 is SGHAT and CDR2 is FQNNGV in the germline V gene. There are 12 residues in the CDR3. CDR3: CASSWANRGYTF. The CDR3, as DNA: TGTGCCAGCAGCTGGGCTAACAGGGGCTACACCTTC. Full variable domain (outside the CDR3, taken from reference TRBV11-2 and TRBJ1-2): EAGVAQSPRYKIIEKRQSVAFWCNPISGHATLYWYQQILGQGPKLLIQFQNNGVVDDSQLPKDRFSAERLKGVDSTLKIQPAKLEDSAVYLCASSWANRGYTFGSGTRLTVV.

The CDR3 here is CASSQDRRSQAFF. CDR3 bases: TGTGCCAGCAGCCAAGATCGGCGGTCGCAAGCTTTCTTT. This chain uses TRBV14 with TRBJ1-1, with D hard to call. The length of the CDR3 is 13 residues. The V and J ends lost 0 bases and 9 bases respectively, with 11 bases between them. Germline assignment: CDR1 SGHDN and CDR2 FVKESK.